This TCR beta chain was found in a study of cytomegalovirus exposure and HLA in healthy donors. This PCR relied on a set of 60 Vbeta primers and 13 Jbeta primers. TCRdb's table, derived via immunoSEQ multiplex PCR, lists solely in-frame clones and lacks some. The table records approximately 79,000 clones, around 77% of them present only once. Study-level points and caveats: Links to common viral pathogens appeared, in a later analysis, for several of the most significant clusters. A later analysis showed HLA-associated TCR beta chains outstripping equally common others in clonal expansion. In a later analysis, donors in an Asian-associated ancestry cluster reportedly had fewer N-insertions in productive TCRs than the cohort mean.

Germline CDR1 and CDR2: GTSNPN and SVGIG (reference sequence). The CDR3 consists of 14 residues. As for this clone: Its antigen is not identified.

This sequence originates from a woman in her thirties or forties in good health and CMV-seropositive. The chain combines TRBV30 with TRBJ2-5; 13 bases are shared with TRBD2. The DNA end is a closer match to TRBJ2-7, so the J assignment may be wrong. The sample consisted of PBMCs. The CDR3 DNA reads TGTGCCGGTACACTAGCGGGAGGGTCCTACGAGCAGTACTTC. Its protein is CAGTLAGGSYEQYF.